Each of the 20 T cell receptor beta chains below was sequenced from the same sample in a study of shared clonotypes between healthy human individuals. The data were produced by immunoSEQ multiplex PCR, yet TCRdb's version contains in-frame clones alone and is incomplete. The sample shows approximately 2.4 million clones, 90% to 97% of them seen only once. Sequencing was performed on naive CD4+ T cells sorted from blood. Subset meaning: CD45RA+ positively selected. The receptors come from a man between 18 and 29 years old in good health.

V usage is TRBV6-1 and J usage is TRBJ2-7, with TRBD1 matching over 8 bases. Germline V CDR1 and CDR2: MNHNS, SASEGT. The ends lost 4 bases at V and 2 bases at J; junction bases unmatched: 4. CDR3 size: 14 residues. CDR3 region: CASSARDRTYEQYF. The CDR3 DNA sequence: TGTGCCAGCAGTGCCCGGGACAGGACCTACGAGCAGTACTTC.

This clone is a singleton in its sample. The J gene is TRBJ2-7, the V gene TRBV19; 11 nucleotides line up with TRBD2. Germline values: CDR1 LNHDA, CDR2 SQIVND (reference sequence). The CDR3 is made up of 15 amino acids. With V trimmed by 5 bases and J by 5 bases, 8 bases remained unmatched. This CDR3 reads CASSLTSGRGDEQYF. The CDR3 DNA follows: TGTGCCAGTAGTCTTACTAGCGGGAGAGGAGACGAGCAGTACTTC. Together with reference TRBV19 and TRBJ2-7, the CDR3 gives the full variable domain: DGGITQSPKYLFRKEGQNVTLSCEQNLNHDAMYWYRQDPGQGLRLIYYSQIVNDFQKGDIAEGYSVSREKKESFPLTVTSAQKNPTAFYLCASSLTSGRGDEQYFGPGTRLTVT.

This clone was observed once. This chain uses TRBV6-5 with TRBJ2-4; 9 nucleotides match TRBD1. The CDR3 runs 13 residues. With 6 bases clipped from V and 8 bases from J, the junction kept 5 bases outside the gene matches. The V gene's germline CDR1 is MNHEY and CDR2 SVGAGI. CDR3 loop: CASSIRTGDIQYF. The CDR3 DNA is TGTGCCAGCAGCATAAGGACAGGGGACATTCAGTACTTC.

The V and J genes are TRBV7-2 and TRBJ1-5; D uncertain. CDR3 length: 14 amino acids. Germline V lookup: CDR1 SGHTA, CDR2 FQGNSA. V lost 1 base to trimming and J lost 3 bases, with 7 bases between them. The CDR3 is CASSLEPSNQPQHF. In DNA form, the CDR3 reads TGTGCCAGCAGCTTAGAGCCCTCCAATCAGCCCCAGCATTTT.

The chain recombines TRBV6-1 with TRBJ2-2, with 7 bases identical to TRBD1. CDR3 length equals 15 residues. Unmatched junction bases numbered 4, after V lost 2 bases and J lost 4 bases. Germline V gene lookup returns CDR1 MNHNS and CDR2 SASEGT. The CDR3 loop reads CASSERSGGTGELFF. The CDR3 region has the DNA TGTGCCAGCAGTGAAAGATCAGGGGGCACCGGGGAGCTGTTTTTT.

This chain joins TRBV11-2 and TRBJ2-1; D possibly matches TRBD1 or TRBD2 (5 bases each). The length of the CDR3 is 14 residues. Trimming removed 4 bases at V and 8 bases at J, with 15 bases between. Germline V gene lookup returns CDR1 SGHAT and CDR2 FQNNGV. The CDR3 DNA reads TGTGCCAGCAGCTCTCACTACCGGGACCATGAGCAGTTCTTC. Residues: CASSSHYRDHEQFF.

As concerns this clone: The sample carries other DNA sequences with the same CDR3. The DNA of the CDR3 is TGTGCCAGCAGTTATTCCGGGGCGTCAAACTATGGCTACACCTTC. This sequence encodes CASSYSGASNYGYTF. The chain joins TRBV6-5 to TRBJ1-2, with D maybe TRBD1 (5 bases). The germline CDR1 and CDR2 sequences are MNHEY and SVGAGI. Trimming shortened V by 3 bases and J by 2 bases, and 13 bases separated the two germline ends. The CDR3 has 15 amino acids.

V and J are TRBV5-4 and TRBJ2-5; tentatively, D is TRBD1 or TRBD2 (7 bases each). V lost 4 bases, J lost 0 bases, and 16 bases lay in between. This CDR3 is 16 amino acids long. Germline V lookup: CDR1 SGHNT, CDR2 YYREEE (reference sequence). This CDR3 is CASSKGGTANQETQYF. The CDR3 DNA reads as TGTGCCAGCAGCAAGGGGGGGACAGCCAACCAAGAGACCCAGTACTTC.

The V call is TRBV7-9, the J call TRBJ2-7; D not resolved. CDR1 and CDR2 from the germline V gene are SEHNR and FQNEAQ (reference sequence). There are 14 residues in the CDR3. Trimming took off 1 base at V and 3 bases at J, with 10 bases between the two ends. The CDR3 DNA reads TGTGCCAGCAGCTTAGGGTCTTACGGCTACGAGCAGTACTTC. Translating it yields CASSLGSYGYEQYF.

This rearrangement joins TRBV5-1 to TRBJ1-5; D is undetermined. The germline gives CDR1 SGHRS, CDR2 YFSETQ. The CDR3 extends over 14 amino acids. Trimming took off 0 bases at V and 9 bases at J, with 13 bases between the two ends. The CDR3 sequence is CASSLGGLGWPQHF. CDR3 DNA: TGCGCCAGCAGCTTGGGCGGACTCGGGTGGCCCCAGCATTTT.

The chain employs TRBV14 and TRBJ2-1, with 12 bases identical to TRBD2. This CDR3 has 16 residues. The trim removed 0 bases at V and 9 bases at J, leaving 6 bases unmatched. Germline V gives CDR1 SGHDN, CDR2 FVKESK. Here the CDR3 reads CASSQDRLLAGGEQFF. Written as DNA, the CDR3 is TGTGCCAGCAGCCAAGATCGGTTACTAGCGGGAGGTGAGCAGTTCTTC.

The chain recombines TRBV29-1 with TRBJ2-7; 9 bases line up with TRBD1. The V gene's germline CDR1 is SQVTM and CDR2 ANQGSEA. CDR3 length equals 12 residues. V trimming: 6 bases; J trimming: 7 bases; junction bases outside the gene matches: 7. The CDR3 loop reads CSVGQGIKEQYF. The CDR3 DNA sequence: TGCAGCGTGGGACAGGGTATAAAAGAGCAGTACTTC.

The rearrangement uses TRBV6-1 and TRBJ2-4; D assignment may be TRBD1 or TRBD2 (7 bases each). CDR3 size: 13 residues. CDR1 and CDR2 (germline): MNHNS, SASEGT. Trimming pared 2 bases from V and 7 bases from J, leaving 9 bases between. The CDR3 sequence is CASSEQGGNIQYF. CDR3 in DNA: TGTGCCAGCAGTGAACAGGGGGGGAACATTCAGTACTTC.

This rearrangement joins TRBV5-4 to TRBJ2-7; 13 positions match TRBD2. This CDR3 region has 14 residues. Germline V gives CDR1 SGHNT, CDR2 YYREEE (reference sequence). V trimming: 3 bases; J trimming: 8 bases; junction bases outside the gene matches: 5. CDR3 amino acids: CASSYWTSGGQQYF. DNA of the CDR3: TGTGCCAGCAGCTACTGGACTAGCGGGGGTCAGCAGTACTTC.

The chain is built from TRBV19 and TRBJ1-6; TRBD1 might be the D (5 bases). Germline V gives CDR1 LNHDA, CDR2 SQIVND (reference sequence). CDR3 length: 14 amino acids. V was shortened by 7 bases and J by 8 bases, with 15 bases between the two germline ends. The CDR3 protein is CASNRRGVDSPLHF. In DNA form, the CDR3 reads TGTGCCAGTAACCGAAGAGGGGTTGATTCACCCCTCCACTTT.

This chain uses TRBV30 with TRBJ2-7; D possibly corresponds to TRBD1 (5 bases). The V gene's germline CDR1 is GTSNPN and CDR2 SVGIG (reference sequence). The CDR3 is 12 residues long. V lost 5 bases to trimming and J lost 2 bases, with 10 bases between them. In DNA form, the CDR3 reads TGTGCCTGGGCAGGGCCCCCCTACGAGCAGTACTTC. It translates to CAWAGPPYEQYF. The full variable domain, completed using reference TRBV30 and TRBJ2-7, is SQTIHQWPATLVQPVGSPLSLECTVEGTSNPNLYWYRQAAGRGLQLLFYSVGIGQISSEVPQNLSASRPQDRQFILSSKKLLLSDSGFYLCAWAGPPYEQYFGPGTRLTVT.

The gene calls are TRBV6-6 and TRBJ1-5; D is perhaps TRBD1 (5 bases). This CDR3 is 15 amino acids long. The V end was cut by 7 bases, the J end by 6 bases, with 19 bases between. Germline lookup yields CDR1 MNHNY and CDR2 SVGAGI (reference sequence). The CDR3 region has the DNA TGTGCCAGCAACGACTTCTCAGGGAAGGGTCAGCCCCAGCATTTT. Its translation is CASNDFSGKGQPQHF.

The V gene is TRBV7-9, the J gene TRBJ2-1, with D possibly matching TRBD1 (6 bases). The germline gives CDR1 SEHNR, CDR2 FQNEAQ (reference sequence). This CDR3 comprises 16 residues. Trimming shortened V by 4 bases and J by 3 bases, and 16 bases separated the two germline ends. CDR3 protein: CASSWGQAPRYNEQFF. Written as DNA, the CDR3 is TGTGCCAGCAGCTGGGGACAAGCCCCCCGCTACAATGAGCAGTTCTTC.

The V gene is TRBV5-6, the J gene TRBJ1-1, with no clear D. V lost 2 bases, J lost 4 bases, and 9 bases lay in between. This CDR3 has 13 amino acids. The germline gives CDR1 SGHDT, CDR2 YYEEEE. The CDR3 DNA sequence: TGTGCCAGCAGCTTTAGAGGGTTCACTGAAGCTTTCTTT. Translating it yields CASSFRGFTEAFF.

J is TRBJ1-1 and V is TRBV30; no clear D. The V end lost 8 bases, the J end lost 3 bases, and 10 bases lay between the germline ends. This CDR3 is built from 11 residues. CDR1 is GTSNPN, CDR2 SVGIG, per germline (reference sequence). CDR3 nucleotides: TGTGCCGGCGGGTGGGACACTGAAGCTTTCTTT. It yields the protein CAGGWDTEAFF. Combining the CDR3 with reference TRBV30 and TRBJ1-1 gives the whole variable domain SQTIHQWPATLVQPVGSPLSLECTVEGTSNPNLYWYRQAAGRGLQLLFYSVGIGQISSEVPQNLSASRPQDRQFILSSKKLLLSDSGFYLCAGGWDTEAFFGQGTRLTVV.